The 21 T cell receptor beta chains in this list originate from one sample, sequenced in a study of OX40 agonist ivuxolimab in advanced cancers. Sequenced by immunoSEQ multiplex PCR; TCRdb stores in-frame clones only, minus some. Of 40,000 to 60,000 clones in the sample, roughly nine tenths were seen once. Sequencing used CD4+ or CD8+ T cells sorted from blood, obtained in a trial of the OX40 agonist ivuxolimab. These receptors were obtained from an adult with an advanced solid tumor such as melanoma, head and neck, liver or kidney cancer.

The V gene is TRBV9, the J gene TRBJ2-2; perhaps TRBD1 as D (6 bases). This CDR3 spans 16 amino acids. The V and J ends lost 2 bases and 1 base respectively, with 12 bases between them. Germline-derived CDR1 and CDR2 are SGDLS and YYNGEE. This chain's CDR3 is CASSVSGQLNTGELFF. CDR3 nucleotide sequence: TGTGCCAGCAGCGTCTCCGGACAGCTGAACACCGGGGAGCTGTTTTTT.

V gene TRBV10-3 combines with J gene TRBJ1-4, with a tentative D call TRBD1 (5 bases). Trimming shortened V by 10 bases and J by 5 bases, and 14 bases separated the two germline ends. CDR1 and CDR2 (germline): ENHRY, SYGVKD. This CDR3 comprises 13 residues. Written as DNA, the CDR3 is TGTGCCACGACGACGGGACTCAATGAAAAACTGTTTTTT. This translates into CATTTGLNEKLFF.

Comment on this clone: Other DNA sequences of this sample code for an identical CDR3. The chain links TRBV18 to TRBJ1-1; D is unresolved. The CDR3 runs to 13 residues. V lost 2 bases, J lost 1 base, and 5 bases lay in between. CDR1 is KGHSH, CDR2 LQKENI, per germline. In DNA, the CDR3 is TGTGCCAGCTCACCATCTGAGAACACTGAAGCTTTCTTT. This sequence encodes CASSPSENTEAFF.

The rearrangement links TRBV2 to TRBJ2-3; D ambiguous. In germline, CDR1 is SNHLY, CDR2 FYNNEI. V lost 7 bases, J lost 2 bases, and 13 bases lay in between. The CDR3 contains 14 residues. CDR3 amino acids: CASKARPYTDTQYF. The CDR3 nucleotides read TGTGCCAGCAAAGCCCGGCCCTACACAGATACGCAGTATTTT.

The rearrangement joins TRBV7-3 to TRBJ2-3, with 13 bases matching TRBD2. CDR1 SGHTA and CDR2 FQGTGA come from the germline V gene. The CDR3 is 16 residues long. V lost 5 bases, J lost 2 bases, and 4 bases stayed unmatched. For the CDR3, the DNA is TGTGCCAGCAGCGTAGGGACTAGCGGGAACACAGATACGCAGTATTTT. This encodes CASSVGTSGNTDTQYF.

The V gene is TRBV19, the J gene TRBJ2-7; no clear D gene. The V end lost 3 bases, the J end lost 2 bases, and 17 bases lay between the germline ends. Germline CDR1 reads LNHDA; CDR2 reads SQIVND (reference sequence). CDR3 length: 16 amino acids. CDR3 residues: CASSIRLAAYPYEQYF. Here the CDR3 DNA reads TGTGCCAGTAGTATTCGGCTTGCGGCGTATCCCTACGAGCAGTACTTC. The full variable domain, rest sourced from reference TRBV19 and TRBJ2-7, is DGGITQSPKYLFRKEGQNVTLSCEQNLNHDAMYWYRQDPGQGLRLIYYSQIVNDFQKGDIAEGYSVSREKKESFPLTVTSAQKNPTAFYLCASSIRLAAYPYEQYFGPGTRLTVT.

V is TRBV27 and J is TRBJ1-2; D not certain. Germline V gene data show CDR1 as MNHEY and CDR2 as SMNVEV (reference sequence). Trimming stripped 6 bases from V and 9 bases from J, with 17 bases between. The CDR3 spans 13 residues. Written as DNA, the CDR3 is TGTGCCAGCAGAACAGACACGGCTAGCCGCTACACCTTC. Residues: CASRTDTASRYTF.

In DNA form, the CDR3 reads TGTGCCGCGACAGACCCGAATCTATACGAGCAGTACTTC. Its protein is CAATDPNLYEQYF. The rearrangement links TRBV6-6 to TRBJ2-7; maybe TRBD1 (5 bases). The CDR3 extends over 13 amino acids. Germline loops: CDR1 MNHNY, CDR2 SVGAGI (reference sequence). With 11 bases removed from V and 4 bases from J, the gap between germline ends came to 18 bases.

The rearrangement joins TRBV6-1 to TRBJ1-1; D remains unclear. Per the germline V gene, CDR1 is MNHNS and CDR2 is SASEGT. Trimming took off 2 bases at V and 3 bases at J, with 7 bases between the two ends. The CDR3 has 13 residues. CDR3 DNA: TGTGCCAGCAGTGAACCTGATTACACTGAAGCTTTCTTT. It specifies CASSEPDYTEAFF.

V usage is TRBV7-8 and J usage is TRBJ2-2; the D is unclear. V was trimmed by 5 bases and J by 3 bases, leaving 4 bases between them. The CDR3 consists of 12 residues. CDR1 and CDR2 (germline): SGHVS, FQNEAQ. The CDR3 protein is CASSTHTGELFF. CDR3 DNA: TGTGCCAGCAGCACCCACACCGGGGAGCTGTTTTTT. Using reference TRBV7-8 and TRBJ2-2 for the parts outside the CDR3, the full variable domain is GAGVSQSPRYKVAKRGQDVALRCDPISGHVSLFWYQQALGQGPEFLTYFQNEAQLDKSGLPSDRFFAERPEGSVSTLKIQRTQQEDSAVYLCASSTHTGELFFGEGSRLTVL.

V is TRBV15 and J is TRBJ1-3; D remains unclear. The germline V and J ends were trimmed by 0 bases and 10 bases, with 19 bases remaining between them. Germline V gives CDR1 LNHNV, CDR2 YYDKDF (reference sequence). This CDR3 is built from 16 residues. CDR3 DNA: TGTGCCACCAGCAGAGAGAGGCAGGTCTCTTTCGGGACCATATATTTT. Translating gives CATSRERQVSFGTIYF.

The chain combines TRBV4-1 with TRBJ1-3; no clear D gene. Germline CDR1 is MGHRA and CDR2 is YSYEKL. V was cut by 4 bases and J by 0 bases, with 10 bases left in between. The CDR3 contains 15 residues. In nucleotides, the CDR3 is TGCGCCAGCAGCCGCCTTGACAACTCTGGAAACACCATATATTTT. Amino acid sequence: CASSRLDNSGNTIYF.

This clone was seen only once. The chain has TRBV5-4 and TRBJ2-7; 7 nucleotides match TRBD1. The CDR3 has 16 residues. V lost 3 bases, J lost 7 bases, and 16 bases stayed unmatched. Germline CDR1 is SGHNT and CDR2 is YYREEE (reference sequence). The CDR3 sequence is CASSSGRDSRSGEQYF. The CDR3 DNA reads TGTGCCAGCAGCTCGGGTCGGGACAGCCGTTCGGGAGAGCAGTACTTC.

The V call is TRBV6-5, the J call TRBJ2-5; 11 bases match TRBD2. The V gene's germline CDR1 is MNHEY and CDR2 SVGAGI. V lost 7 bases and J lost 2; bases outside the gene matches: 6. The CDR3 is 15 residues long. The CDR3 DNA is TGTGCCAGCAAATCGGTAGCGGGAGGGCAAGAGACCCAGTACTTC. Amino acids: CASKSVAGGQETQYF.

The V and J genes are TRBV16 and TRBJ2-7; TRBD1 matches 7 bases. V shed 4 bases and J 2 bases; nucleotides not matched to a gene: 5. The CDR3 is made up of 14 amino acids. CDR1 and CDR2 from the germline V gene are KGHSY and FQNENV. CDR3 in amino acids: CASSPFGTAYEQYF. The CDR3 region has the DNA TGTGCCAGCAGCCCTTTCGGGACAGCCTACGAGCAGTACTTC.

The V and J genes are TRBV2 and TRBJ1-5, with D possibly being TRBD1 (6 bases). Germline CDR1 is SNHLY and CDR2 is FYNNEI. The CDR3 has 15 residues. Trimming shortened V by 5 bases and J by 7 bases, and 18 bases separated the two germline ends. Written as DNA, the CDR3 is TGTGCCAGCAGTTCCGGGGGGGGCGCGGACCAGCCCCAGCATTTT. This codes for CASSSGGGADQPQHF.

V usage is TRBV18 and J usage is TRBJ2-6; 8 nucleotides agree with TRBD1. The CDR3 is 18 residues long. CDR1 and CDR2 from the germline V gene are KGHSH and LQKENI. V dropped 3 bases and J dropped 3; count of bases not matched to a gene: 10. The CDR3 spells CASSPLSAGGGGANVLTF. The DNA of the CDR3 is TGTGCCAGCTCACCGCTTTCGGCAGGGGGCGGTGGGGCCAACGTCCTGACTTTC.

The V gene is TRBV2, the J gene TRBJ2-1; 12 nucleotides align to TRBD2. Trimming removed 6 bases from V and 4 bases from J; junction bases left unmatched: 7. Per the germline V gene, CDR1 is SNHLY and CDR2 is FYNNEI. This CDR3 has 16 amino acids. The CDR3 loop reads CASRSLAGGRYNEQFF. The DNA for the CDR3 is TGTGCCAGCAGATCTCTAGCGGGAGGGCGATACAATGAGCAGTTCTTC.

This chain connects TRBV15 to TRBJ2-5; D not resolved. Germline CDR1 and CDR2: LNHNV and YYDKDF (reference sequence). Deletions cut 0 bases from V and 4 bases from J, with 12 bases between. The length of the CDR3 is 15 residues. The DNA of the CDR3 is TGTGCCACCAGCAGAGATCTAAACGGTCGAGAGACCCAGTACTTC. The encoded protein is CATSRDLNGRETQYF.

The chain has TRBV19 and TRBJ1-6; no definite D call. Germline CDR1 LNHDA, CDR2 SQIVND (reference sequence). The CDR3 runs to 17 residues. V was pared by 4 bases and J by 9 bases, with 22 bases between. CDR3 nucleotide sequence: TGTGCCAGTAGTACCTCCCTCGGCGGGGTCGGTAGTTCACCCCTCCACTTT. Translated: CASSTSLGGVGSSPLHF.

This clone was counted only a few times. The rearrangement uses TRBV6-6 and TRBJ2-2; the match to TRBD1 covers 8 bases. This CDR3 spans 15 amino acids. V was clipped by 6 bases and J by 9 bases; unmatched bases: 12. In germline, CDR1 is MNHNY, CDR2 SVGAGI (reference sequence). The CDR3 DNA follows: TGTGCCAGCAGATCAGACCCACAGGGGGTCCGGGAGCTGTTTTTT. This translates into CASRSDPQGVRELFF.